The source of this T cell receptor beta chain is a study of T cell responses to AZD1222 COVID-19 vaccine. The CDR3 runs 12 residues. Trimming took off 2 bases at V and 6 bases at J, with 7 bases between the two ends. CDR1 and CDR2 (germline): SGHVS, FNYEAQ. Assay used: immunoSEQ multiplex PCR; TCRdb lists only in-frame clones, some missing. The sample lists some 150,000 clones, roughly 85% occurring once. Study-wide results and limits: Samples come after the peak T cell response, not at day 14. Seropositivity was recorded at baseline in only a handful of AZD1222 recipients. Unmutated variant regions are reportedly the target of nearly half of TCRs that are spike-specific.

About this clone itself: Its target is unknown.

The chain recombines TRBV7-6 with TRBJ2-5, with D perhaps TRBD2 (6 bases). The sequencing used peripheral blood, collected 28 days after the second dose of the MenACWY control vaccine. This receptor was taken from an adult who received the MenACWY meningococcal vaccine as a control. Here the CDR3 reads CASSLREQTQYF. Here the CDR3 DNA reads TGTGCCAGCAGCTTACGGGAGCAGACCCAGTACTTC.